These 10 T cell receptor beta chains came from one sample sequenced in a study of blood T cell repertoires in COVID-19. Using immunoSEQ multiplex PCR, the repertoire was profiled, and TCRdb retains in-frame clones only, with some absent. In the table there are about 120,000 clones, less than 75% of which are singletons. The source material was peripheral blood. The source is a human donor with acute or convalescent COVID-19. The donor label of this sample is uncertain.

The gene calls are TRBV5-5 and TRBJ2-3; perhaps TRBD2 as D (7 bases). The germline gives CDR1 SGHKS, CDR2 YYEKEE (reference sequence). V was trimmed by 5 bases and J by 11 bases, leaving 24 bases between them. This CDR3 has 15 amino acids. DNA for the CDR3: TGTGCCAGCAGGCTAGGGGGGGCTGATTCTATTAGGCAGTATTTT. Its translation: CASRLGGADSIRQYF.

On this clone itself: The junction differs from germline at one of its ends, possibly a read error. This chain joins TRBV29-1 and TRBJ1-1; a weak D match, TRBD1 (5 bases). Germline CDR1 reads SQVTM; CDR2 reads ANQGSEA. The CDR3 consists of 13 residues. This chain's CDR3 is CSVPRAPNSEAFF. In nucleotides, the CDR3 is TGCAGCGTCCCCAGGGCCCCGAACTCTGAAGCTTTCTTT.

This clone was seen repeatedly, ten times or more. This chain uses TRBV18 with TRBJ1-5, with 8 bases matching TRBD1. The CDR3 is made up of 17 amino acids. Germline V CDR1 and CDR2: KGHSH, LQKENI. Germline trimming cut 1 base from V and 1 base from J; bases unmatched to any gene: 6. The CDR3 sequence is CASSPLPGGSSNQPQHF. CDR3 coding DNA: TGTGCCAGCTCACCACTCCCAGGGGGCAGCAGCAATCAGCCCCAGCATTTT.

This chain joins TRBV6-5 and TRBJ1-5; possible D gene TRBD1, 6 bases. V lost 6 bases to trimming and J lost 3 bases, with 9 bases between them. From germline, CDR1 is MNHEY and CDR2 SVGAGI. The CDR3 is made up of 13 amino acids. CDR3 sequence: CASRQGFNQPQHF. Here the CDR3 DNA reads TGTGCCAGCAGACAGGGATTCAATCAGCCCCAGCATTTT.

The J gene is TRBJ1-1, the V gene TRBV30, with D hard to call. Germline assignment: CDR1 GTSNPN and CDR2 SVGIG (reference sequence). The CDR3 is 13 amino acids. V was cut by 2 bases and J by 1 base, with 8 bases left in between. CDR3 sequence reads: CAWSPTPNTEAFF. The CDR3 DNA sequence: TGTGCCTGGAGTCCAACACCGAACACTGAAGCTTTCTTT.

The V and J genes are TRBV28 and TRBJ2-1; 8 nucleotides line up with TRBD1. This CDR3 contains 13 residues. V lost 6 bases and J lost 8; bases outside the gene matches: 6. Germline CDR1 and CDR2: MDHEN and SYDVKM. CDR3 region: CASRLTGVDEQFF. For the CDR3, the DNA is TGTGCCAGCAGATTGACAGGGGTCGATGAGCAGTTCTTC.

This clone was counted a few times. Other nucleotide sequences from this sample produce the same CDR3. CDR3 in DNA: TGTGCCAGCAGCCGGGACAGTGCGAACACCGGGGAGCTGTTTTTT. The encoded protein is CASSRDSANTGELFF. The chain carries TRBV2 and TRBJ2-2; TRBD1 agrees at 7 bases. Losses at the gene ends were 6 bases for V and 0 bases for J; bases not matched to a gene: 4. The CDR3 totals 15 residues. Germline V lookup: CDR1 SNHLY, CDR2 FYNNEI.

The rearrangement links TRBV6-5 to TRBJ1-1, with 8 bases that match TRBD1. From germline, CDR1 is MNHEY and CDR2 SVGAGI. There are 15 residues in the CDR3. Unmatched junction bases numbered 14, after V lost 8 bases and J lost 6 bases. CDR3 DNA: TGTGCCAGCCTGACCCGGGACAGGAATAAACCTGAAGCTTTCTTT. Its translation is CASLTRDRNKPEAFF.

The V and J genes are TRBV7-9 and TRBJ2-1; 7 nucleotides line up with TRBD2. The CDR3 length is 17 residues. Losses at the gene ends were 4 bases for V and 5 bases for J; bases not matched to a gene: 14. Per germline, CDR1 SEHNR and CDR2 FQNEAQ (reference sequence). CDR3 in amino acids: CASSSKGLFAGDNEQFF. The CDR3 DNA follows: TGTGCCAGCAGCTCCAAAGGACTCTTCGCGGGGGACAATGAGCAGTTCTTC. Supplemented by reference TRBV7-9 and TRBJ2-1, the full variable domain reads DTGVSQNPRHKITKRGQNVTFRCDPISEHNRLYWYRQTLGQGPEFLTYFQNEAQLEKSRLLSDRFSAERPKGSFSTLEIQRTEQGDSAMYLCASSSKGLFAGDNEQFFGPGTRLTVL.

This sequence joins TRBV6-1 and TRBJ1-2; 8 nucleotides agree with TRBD1. CDR3 size: 15 residues. Germline CDR1 MNHNS, CDR2 SASEGT. Germline trimming cut 2 bases from V and 7 bases from J; bases unmatched to any gene: 9. The CDR3 bases are TGTGCCAGCAGTGAATGGGTTACAGGGGGACGTGGCTACACCTTC. Its translation: CASSEWVTGGRGYTF.